This TCR beta chain was profiled in a study of shared clonotypes between healthy human individuals. CDR3 length equals 13 residues. With 5 bases removed from V and 6 bases from J, the gap between germline ends came to 10 bases. The germline gives CDR1 KGHSH, CDR2 LQKENI. Using immunoSEQ multiplex PCR, the repertoire was profiled, and TCRdb retains in-frame clones only, with some absent. The data show over a million clones, about 75% seen once. This clonotype was sampled from a man aged 18-30 years in good health. Sequencing input: memory CD4+ T cells sorted from blood. Subset: CD45RA-negative fraction. The chain links TRBV18 to TRBJ2-2; D may correspond to TRBD1 or TRBD2 (5 bases each). CDR3: CASSSRESGELFF. The CDR3 DNA sequence: TGTGCCAGCTCATCCAGGGAGTCCGGGGAGCTGTTTTTT.